Detailed here is one T cell receptor beta chain. Its specificity is unknown. From RNA transcripts, TCR beta CDR3 regions were amplified. RT-PCR in the first round (using the HTBI primer set) targeted the TCR CDR3. TCRdb re-called the multiplex PCR reads with MiXCR, one entry per CDR3 protein. The repertoire includes under 400,000 distinct CDR3 sequences, approximately 15% of them detected once, and more than 9.5% sits in the top ten. This sample is part of a study of T cells in Graves' hyperthyroidism and ophthalmopathy. Fresh 10 ml peripheral blood yielded PBMCs. Regarding the study as a whole: Ophthalmopathy and stable hyperthyroidism were told apart by a 13 V-J model.

With 5 bases clipped from V and 4 bases from J, the junction kept 11 bases outside the gene matches. Per the germline V gene, CDR1 is LNHDA and CDR2 is SQIVND (reference sequence). The CDR3 spans 16 residues. V is TRBV19 and J is TRBJ1-5; 7 bases match TRBD1. The sample taken for sequencing was blood. This sequence originates from an older woman with Graves' hyperthyroidism. CDR3 loop: CASSPGTAASNQPQHF. The CDR3 DNA is TGTGCCAGTAGTCCCGGGACAGCGGCTTCGAATCAGCCCCAGCATTTT.